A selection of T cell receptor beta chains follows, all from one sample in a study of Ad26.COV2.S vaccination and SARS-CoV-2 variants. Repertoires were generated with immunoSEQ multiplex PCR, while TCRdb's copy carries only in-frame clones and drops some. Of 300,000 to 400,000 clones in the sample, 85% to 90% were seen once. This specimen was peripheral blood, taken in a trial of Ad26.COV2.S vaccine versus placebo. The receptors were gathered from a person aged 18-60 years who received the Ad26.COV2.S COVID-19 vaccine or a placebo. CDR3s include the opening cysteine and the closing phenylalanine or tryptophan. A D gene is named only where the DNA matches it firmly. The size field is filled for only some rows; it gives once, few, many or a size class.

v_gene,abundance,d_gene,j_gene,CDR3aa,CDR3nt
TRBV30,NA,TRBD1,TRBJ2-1,CAWSLRYADRGYNEQFF,TGTGCCTGGAGTCTACGATACGCCGACAGGGGGTACAATGAGCAGTTCTTC
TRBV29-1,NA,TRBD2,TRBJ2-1,CSVVAGGPINEQFF,TGCAGCGTTGTAGCGGGAGGCCCCATTAATGAGCAGTTCTTC
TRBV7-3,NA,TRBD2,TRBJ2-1,CASSLTNPGLAGSEQFF,TGTGCCAGCAGCTTAACGAATCCGGGACTAGCGGGATCCGAGCAGTTCTTC
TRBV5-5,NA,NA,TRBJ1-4,CASRDAGIDEKLFF,TGTGCCAGCAGGGATGCAGGCATAGATGAAAAACTGTTTTTT
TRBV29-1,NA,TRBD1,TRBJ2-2,CSVTDRADDTGELFF,TGCAGCGTAACAGACAGGGCGGATGACACCGGGGAGCTGTTTTTT
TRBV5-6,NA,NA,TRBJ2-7,CASSWGNLRPDEQYF,TGTGCCAGCAGCTGGGGAAATTTAAGACCAGACGAGCAGTACTTC
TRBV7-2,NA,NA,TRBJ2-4,CASSLVPNYREYGKNIQYF,TGTGCCAGCAGCTTAGTACCTAACTACAGGGAGTACGGCAAAAACATTCAGTACTTC
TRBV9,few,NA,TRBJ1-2,CASSVGVLGYGYTF,TGTGCCAGCAGCGTAGGAGTCCTAGGGTATGGCTACACCTTC
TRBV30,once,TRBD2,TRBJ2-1,CAWRGGPGLAGVGEQFF,TGTGCCTGGAGGGGGGGACCGGGACTAGCGGGAGTAGGCGAGCAGTTCTTC
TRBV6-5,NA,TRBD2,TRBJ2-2,CASSYVAGEHTGELFF,TGTGCCAGCAGTTATGTGGCGGGAGAACACACCGGGGAGCTGTTTTTT
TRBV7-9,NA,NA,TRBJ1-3,CASSLNVDSDSGNTIYF,TGTGCCAGCAGCTTAAATGTGGACTCCGACTCTGGAAACACCATATATTTT
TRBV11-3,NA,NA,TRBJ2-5,CASSLGQVQETQYF,TGTGCCAGCAGCTTAGGTCAGGTACAAGAGACCCAGTACTTC
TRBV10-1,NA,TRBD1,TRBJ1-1,CASSSGGEENTEAFF,TGCGCCAGCAGCTCAGGGGGCGAAGAGAACACTGAAGCTTTCTTT
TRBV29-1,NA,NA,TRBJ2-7,CSVILTRGDEQYF,TGCAGCGTTATTTTAACGAGGGGGGACGAGCAGTACTTC
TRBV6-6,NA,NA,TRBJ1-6,CASSYSIGSPLHF,TGTGCCAGCAGTTACTCGATAGGGTCACCCCTCCACTTT
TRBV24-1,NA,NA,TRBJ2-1,CATSDSQGVGNEQFF,TGTGCCACCAGTGATTCACAGGGCGTCGGTAATGAGCAGTTCTTC
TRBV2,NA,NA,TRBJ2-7,CASSESPGYEQYF,TGTGCCAGCAGTGAATCTCCAGGGTACGAGCAGTACTTC
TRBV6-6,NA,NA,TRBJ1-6,CASSRGARDSPLHF,TGTGCCAGCAGTCGCGGGGCGCGGGATTCACCCCTCCACTTT
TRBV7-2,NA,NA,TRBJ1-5,CASSLEGTNQPQHF,TGTGCCAGCAGCTTAGAGGGTACCAATCAGCCCCAGCATTTT
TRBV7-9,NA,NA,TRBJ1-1,CASSSRGPLRDTEAFF,TGTGCCAGCAGCTCACGAGGACCTCTCCGGGACACTGAAGCTTTCTTT
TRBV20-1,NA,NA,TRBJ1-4,CSARPDEKLFF,TGCAGTGCTAGACCGGATGAAAAACTGTTTTTT
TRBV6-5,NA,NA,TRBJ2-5,CASSPGPAGPTQYF,TGTGCCAGCAGTCCCGGTCCTGCCGGGCCGACCCAGTACTTC
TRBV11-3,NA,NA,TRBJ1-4,CASSFLSQGTNEKLFF,TGTGCCAGCAGCTTTCTCTCGCAGGGAACTAATGAAAAACTGTTTTTT
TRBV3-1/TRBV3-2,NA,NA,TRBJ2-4,CASSQPGTQNIQYF,TGTGCCAGCAGCCAACCCGGGACTCAAAACATTCAGTACTTC
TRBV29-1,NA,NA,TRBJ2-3,CSGGVGLITDTQYF,TGCAGCGGGGGAGTGGGCCTAATCACAGATACGCAGTATTTT
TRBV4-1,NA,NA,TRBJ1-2,CASSHDAGTYGYTF,TGCGCCAGCAGCCATGACGCAGGGACCTATGGCTACACCTTC
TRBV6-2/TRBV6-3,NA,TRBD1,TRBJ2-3,CASSGQGGTDTQYF,TGTGCCAGCAGTGGACAGGGGGGCACAGATACGCAGTATTTT
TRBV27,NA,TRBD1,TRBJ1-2,CASSTSGTDNYGYTF,TGTGCCAGCAGCACCTCCGGGACAGATAACTATGGCTACACCTTC
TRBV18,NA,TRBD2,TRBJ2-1,CASSPGTSGSSYNEQFF,TGTGCCAGCTCACCGGGGACTAGCGGGAGCTCCTACAATGAGCAGTTCTTC